This is a list of T cell receptor beta chains from one sample in a study of cytomegalovirus exposure and HLA in healthy donors. TCRdb keeps only in-frame clones here, not all; method: immunoSEQ multiplex PCR. The table includes 150,000 or so clones, 75% detected once. Sequencing input: PBMCs. The receptors shown here come from a middle-aged woman in good health and CMV-seropositive. The conserved cysteine and the conserved F or W are not part of the CDR3 here. Fields, in order: J gene, V gene, CDR3 protein.

J gene: TRBJ2-3
V gene: TRBV7-2
CDR3 protein: ASSRYTDTQY

J gene: TRBJ1-1
V gene: TRBV28
CDR3 protein: ASTGQLNTEAF

J gene: TRBJ2-6
V gene: TRBV5-4
CDR3 protein: ASSGTGNGGANVLT

J gene: TRBJ2-7
V gene: TRBV6-1
CDR3 protein: ASSEARTSLYEQY

J gene: TRBJ1-1
V gene: TRBV6-1
CDR3 protein: ASSEFRGSTEAF

J gene: TRBJ2-2
V gene: TRBV7-2
CDR3 protein: ASSWREDGELF

J gene: TRBJ2-3
V gene: TRBV5-1
CDR3 protein: ASSPGQGETDTQY

J gene: TRBJ1-2
V gene: TRBV5-1
CDR3 protein: ASSPRTGADYGYT

J gene: TRBJ1-4
V gene: TRBV10-3
CDR3 protein: AISESRTGYEKLF

J gene: -
V gene: TRBV13
CDR3 protein: ASRAGGRAYEQY

J gene: TRBJ2-5
V gene: TRBV5-4
CDR3 protein: ASSSGGQGVGGETQY

J gene: TRBJ2-6
V gene: TRBV4-1
CDR3 protein: ASSQDARTGSSGANVLT

J gene: TRBJ1-1
V gene: TRBV29-1
CDR3 protein: SARLIMNTEAF

J gene: TRBJ1-1
V gene: TRBV7-3
CDR3 protein: ASSLGGDNAEAF

J gene: TRBJ2-3
V gene: TRBV10-3
CDR3 protein: ATTGSVPDTQY

J gene: TRBJ2-3
V gene: TRBV2
CDR3 protein: ASSEDKGLAGLDTQY

J gene: TRBJ2-1
V gene: TRBV19
CDR3 protein: ASTPSGTGAHNEQF

J gene: TRBJ2-5
V gene: TRBV5-4
CDR3 protein: ASSADSNQETQY

J gene: TRBJ2-7
V gene: TRBV29-1
CDR3 protein: SSIEPRRAALYEQY

J gene: TRBJ2-1
V gene: TRBV29-1
CDR3 protein: SVDLTANEQF

J gene: TRBJ2-1
V gene: TRBV6-6
CDR3 protein: ASSYPDRENEQF

J gene: TRBJ1-5
V gene: TRBV28
CDR3 protein: ASSFPQGVVQPQH

J gene: TRBJ2-7
V gene: TRBV2
CDR3 protein: ASKGGTGTYEQY

J gene: TRBJ1-5
V gene: TRBV10-3
CDR3 protein: AISLSTAVSNQPQH

J gene: TRBJ2-7
V gene: TRBV4-1
CDR3 protein: ASSQASGWGYEQY

J gene: TRBJ2-7
V gene: TRBV27
CDR3 protein: ASNLRGGEQY

J gene: TRBJ1-3
V gene: TRBV25-1
CDR3 protein: ASSGGGGNTIY

J gene: TRBJ2-7
V gene: TRBV5-3
CDR3 protein: ARSPFSKDRNGNYEQY